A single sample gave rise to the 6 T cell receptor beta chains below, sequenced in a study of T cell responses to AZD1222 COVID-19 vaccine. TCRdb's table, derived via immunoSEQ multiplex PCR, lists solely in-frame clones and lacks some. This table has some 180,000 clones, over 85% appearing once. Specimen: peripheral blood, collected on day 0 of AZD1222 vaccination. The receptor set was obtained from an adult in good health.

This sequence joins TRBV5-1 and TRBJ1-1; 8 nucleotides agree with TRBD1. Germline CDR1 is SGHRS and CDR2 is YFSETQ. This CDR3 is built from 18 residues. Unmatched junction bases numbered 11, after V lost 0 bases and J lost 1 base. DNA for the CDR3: TGCGCCAGCAGCTTGGTGCCCCCGGACAGGGCCTCGAACACTGAAGCTTTCTTT. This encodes CASSLVPPDRASNTEAFF.

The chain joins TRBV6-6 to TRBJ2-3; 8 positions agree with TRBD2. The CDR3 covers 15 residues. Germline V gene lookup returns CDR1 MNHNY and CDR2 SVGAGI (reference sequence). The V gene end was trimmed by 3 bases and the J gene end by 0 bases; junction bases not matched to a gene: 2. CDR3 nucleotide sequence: TGTGCCAGCAGTTATGCGGGGGGTAGCACAGATACGCAGTATTTT. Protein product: CASSYAGGSTDTQYF.

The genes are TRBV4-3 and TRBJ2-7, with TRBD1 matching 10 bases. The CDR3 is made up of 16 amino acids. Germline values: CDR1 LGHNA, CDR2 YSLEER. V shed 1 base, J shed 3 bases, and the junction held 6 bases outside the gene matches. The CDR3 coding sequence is TGCGCCAGCAGCCAAGCTGGGACAGGGGCTGGCTACGAGCAGTACTTC. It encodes CASSQAGTGAGYEQYF.

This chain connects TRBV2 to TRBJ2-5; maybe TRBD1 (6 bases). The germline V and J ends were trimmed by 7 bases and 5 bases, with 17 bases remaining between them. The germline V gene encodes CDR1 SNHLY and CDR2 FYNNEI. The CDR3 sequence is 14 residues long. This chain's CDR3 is CASTLTGGRETQYF. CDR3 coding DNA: TGTGCCAGCACCCTAACTGGGGGCCGGGAGACCCAGTACTTC.

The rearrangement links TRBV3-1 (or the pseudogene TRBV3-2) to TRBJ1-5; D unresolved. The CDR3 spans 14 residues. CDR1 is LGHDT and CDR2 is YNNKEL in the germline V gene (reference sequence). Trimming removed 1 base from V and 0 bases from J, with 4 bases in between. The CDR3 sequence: CASSQADSNQPQHF. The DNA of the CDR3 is TGTGCCAGCAGCCAAGCTGATAGCAATCAGCCCCAGCATTTT.

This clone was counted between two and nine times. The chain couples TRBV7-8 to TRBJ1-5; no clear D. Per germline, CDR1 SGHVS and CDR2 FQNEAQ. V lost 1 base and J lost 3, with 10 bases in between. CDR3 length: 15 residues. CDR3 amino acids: CASSLDGQANQPQHF. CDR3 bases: TGTGCCAGCAGCTTAGATGGTCAGGCCAATCAGCCCCAGCATTTT.